This record looks at one T cell receptor (beta chain) sequence and its context. The data stem from a study of tumor-infiltrating lymphocytes in localized non-small cell lung cancer. Produced via immunoSEQ multiplex PCR; TCRdb's table is partial and in-frame only. The profile covers tens of thousands of clones, with approximately 64% appearing a single time and under 6% taken by the ten largest. Sequences were obtained from lung tumor tissue. The clonotype originates from a human donor with non-small cell lung cancer.

Here the CDR3 reads CASSLDWTGQYEQYF. The CDR3 coding sequence is TGTGCCAGCTCACTGGATTGGACAGGGCAATACGAGCAGTACTTC. This chain joins TRBV18 and TRBJ2-7; 8 bases are shared with TRBD1. Germline-derived CDR1 and CDR2 are KGHSH and LQKENI. The CDR3 loop spans 15 amino acids. J gave up 4 bases and V 4 bases, and 9 bases lay outside the gene matches.